This T cell receptor beta chain was identified during a study of CD8+ T cells in alopecia areata. Across the whole study: Severity scoring for treated patients was based on the percentage of affected scalp area.

Described treatment: oral pan-JAK inhibitor, 5-10 mg twice daily. Collected material from alopecia areata patients comprised lesional scalp punch biopsies and peripheral blood. Extracted from the samples, RNA was reverse transcribed into cDNA to serve as the sequencing template. Data came from immunoSEQ multiplex PCR; TCRdb stores just in-frame clones and leaves some out. This sample yields 150,000 to 250,000 clones, of which 45% to 65% are seen a single time; around 3% belongs to the top ten. Per germline, CDR1 GTSNPN and CDR2 SVGIG (reference sequence). The CDR3 sequence is 15 residues long. Trimming pared 1 base from V and 5 bases from J, leaving 17 bases between.

The origin of this receptor is a human donor with alopecia areata. V and J are TRBV30 and TRBJ2-5; D might be TRBD1 or TRBD2, each matching 5 bases. Sequences were derived from CD4+ T cells sorted from blood, sampled at week 4, from a patient treated with tofacitinib. The CDR3 bases are TGTGCCTGGAGTGCCATACGAGGGGATAGGGAGACCCAGTACTTC. It is translated as CAWSAIRGDRETQYF.